This T cell receptor beta chain was found in a study of brain metastases from non-small cell lung cancer. Points from the study as a whole: T-cell infiltration was lower in brain metastases than primaries (P < 0.001). Brain metastases shared most TCR repertoire with primaries, with sparse T cells. Expanded T-cell clones appeared in roughly 70% of brain metastases over primaries.

On this clone itself: The antigen remains unidentified. The junction and the germline gene differ at one end; a read error may be behind it. The sample has other DNA sequences that encode this CDR3 too.

Measured with immunoSEQ multiplex PCR; TCRdb has only the in-frame clones, and not every one. The sample has a few thousand clones; over 85% are singletons. Germline V gene data show CDR1 as SGHTA and CDR2 as FQGTGA. The CDR3 runs 16 residues. The clonotype originates from a donor over 35 with non-small cell lung cancer. The sequencing sample was made of primary lung tumor tissue. The chain is built from TRBV7-3 and TRBJ2-2; D gene unclear. The CDR3 protein is CASSPSKIVNTGELFF. The CDR3 coding sequence is TGTGCTAGCAGCCCGAGCAAGATAGTTAACACCGGGGAGCTGTTTTTT.